The clone carrying this T cell receptor (beta chain) was seen a single time. Its antigen remains unknown. A read error may explain this, as a much larger clone is one base away. This sample stems from a study of regulatory T cells in long-lasting Graves disease. Study-wide context: Antithyroid drugs had been given to newly diagnosed Graves' patients for under 3 months.

The study's findings and limits: Whereas 1,000 or so public clonotypes were shared by new patients, persistent patients shared more, at about 2,500.

Germline loops: CDR1 SGHVS, CDR2 FQNEAQ. Trimming removed 1 base at V and 3 bases at J, with 9 bases between. There are 15 residues in the CDR3. Library construction for TCR beta used iRepertoire HTBI primers and Arm-PCR of CDR3 regions. MiXCR was run by TCRdb on the multiplex PCR reads, yielding one entry per CDR3 protein. The sample has some 250,000 distinct CDR3 sequences, approximately 16% seen once. Time point noted: newly diagnosed GD, antithyroid drugs for less than 3 months. There was RNA extracted from PBMCs, and the TCR library was made from it. The sample was peripheral blood mononuclear cells (PBMCs), taken at new diagnosis, from a patient treated with antithyroid drugs. The chain has TRBV7-8 and TRBJ1-4; TRBD1 might be the D (5 bases). The receptor comes from a female donor with Graves disease. Here the CDR3 reads CASSLGGNANEKLFF. The CDR3 nucleotides read TGTGCCAGCAGCTTAGGGGGGAATGCTAATGAAAAACTGTTTTTT.